This TCR beta chain was sequenced during a study of response to subunit inactivated influenza vaccine. This clonotype was counted many times. TCRdb recomputed calls from the RT-PCR reads with MiXCR, one row per CDR3 protein. The sample holds 710,000 or so distinct CDR3 sequences, roughly 14% seen once. Germline-derived CDR1 and CDR2 are LNHNV and YYDKDF (reference sequence). The CDR3 runs to 18 residues. V shed 1 base and J shed 0 bases, with 16 bases lying between them. The clonotype comes from a man in his fifties who received an inactivated influenza vaccine. The chain joins TRBV15 to TRBJ1-5; D gene uncertain. The sequences come from PBMCs from blood, collected 11 to 12 days after vaccination. CDR3 coding DNA: TGTGCCACCAGCAGAGGGAACCGATTTACCTATAGCAATCAGCCCCAGCATTTT. Protein product: CATSRGNRFTYSNQPQHF.